What follows are 18 T cell receptor beta chains derived from one specimen sequenced in a study of cytomegalovirus exposure and HLA in healthy donors. TCRdb keeps only in-frame clones here, not all; method: immunoSEQ multiplex PCR. The sample yields 150,000 to 200,000 clones, roughly 86% seen once. Sequencing was carried out using PBMCs. The receptors shown here come from a man aged 25-45 years in good health and CMV-seropositive.

This chain uses TRBV28 with TRBJ2-7; no clear D. CDR1 is MDHEN and CDR2 is SYDVKM in the germline V gene. V shed 5 bases and J shed 3 bases, with 11 bases lying between them. The CDR3 length is 13 residues. The CDR3 DNA sequence: TGTGCCAGCAGTACCAACCCGAACTACGAGCAGTACTTC. Protein product: CASSTNPNYEQYF.

The genes are TRBV30 and TRBJ1-2; TRBD1 aligns across 8 bases. The CDR3 is made up of 11 amino acids. Germline-derived CDR1 and CDR2 are GTSNPN and SVGIG (reference sequence). Trimming took 7 bases from V and 8 from J; bases not matched to a gene: 6. Written as DNA, the CDR3 is TGTGCCTTCTGGACAGGGATCGGCTACACCTTC. This codes for CAFWTGIGYTF.

The chain has TRBV30 and TRBJ2-2, with D maybe TRBD2 (6 bases). Germline CDR1 reads GTSNPN; CDR2 reads SVGIG (reference sequence). The CDR3 runs 14 residues. The V end lost 2 bases, the J end lost 8 bases, and 15 bases lay between the germline ends. CDR3 residues: CAWSPRLVGGELFF. The CDR3 region has the DNA TGTGCCTGGAGTCCCCGACTAGTAGGAGGGGAGCTGTTTTTT. Filled out from reference TRBV30 and TRBJ2-2, the complete variable domain reads SQTIHQWPATLVQPVGSPLSLECTVEGTSNPNLYWYRQAAGRGLQLLFYSVGIGQISSEVPQNLSASRPQDRQFILSSKKLLLSDSGFYLCAWSPRLVGGELFFGEGSRLTVL.

The chain joins TRBV7-9 to TRBJ1-1, with TRBD1 as a possible D gene (6 bases). The germline V gene encodes CDR1 SEHNR and CDR2 FQNEAQ (reference sequence). The length of the CDR3 is 12 residues. V lost 8 bases to trimming and J lost 7 bases, with 14 bases between them. CDR3 sequence reads: CASSKGGFEAFF. Written as DNA, the CDR3 is TGTGCCAGCTCAAAAGGGGGGTTTGAAGCTTTCTTT.

The chain uses TRBV29-1 and TRBJ2-2; D might be TRBD1 or TRBD2, each matching 5 bases. The V gene's germline CDR1 is SQVTM and CDR2 ANQGSEA. The CDR3 sequence is 15 residues long. Trimming cost V 5 bases and J 5 bases, with 18 bases left between them. CDR3 in amino acids: CSVWIVGVGTGELFF. CDR3 nucleotides: TGCAGCGTTTGGATAGTGGGGGTCGGTACCGGGGAGCTGTTTTTT.

The V gene is TRBV4-2, the J gene TRBJ2-7; the match to TRBD2 covers 14 bases. The CDR3 sequence is 20 residues long. The junction had 15 bases not matched to a gene; V was cut back by 3 bases and J by 2 bases. CDR1 is LGHNA, CDR2 YNFKEQ, per germline. CDR3 in DNA: TGTGCCAGCAGCCAGGACGTTCCGGGACTAGCGGGAGTGTTCGCCTACGAGCAGTACTTC. This codes for CASSQDVPGLAGVFAYEQYF.

CDR3 amino acids: CASSLRGQDSYEQYF. The DNA of the CDR3 is TGTGCCAGCAGCTTGAGGGGACAGGACTCCTACGAGCAGTACTTC. The genes are TRBV11-3 and TRBJ2-7, with 8 bases identical to TRBD1. Germline V gene lookup returns CDR1 SGHNT and CDR2 YENEEA. The CDR3 covers 15 residues. J was trimmed by 0 bases and V by 3 bases; bases with no gene match: 4.

The chain is built from TRBV11-2 and TRBJ1-2; the match to TRBD1 covers 8 bases. The CDR3 sequence is 15 residues long. In germline, CDR1 is SGHAT, CDR2 FQNNGV. V lost 5 bases to trimming and J lost 7 bases; unmatched junction nucleotides: 12. CDR3 coding DNA: TGTGCCAGCAGCCCCAGGGACAGGAGAGAGGGTGGCTACACCTTC. Translated, it gives CASSPRDRREGGYTF.

This rearrangement joins TRBV4-1 to TRBJ2-7; D uncertain. The V and J ends lost 0 bases and 6 bases respectively, with 15 bases between them. Germline values: CDR1 MGHRA, CDR2 YSYEKL. This CDR3 comprises 15 residues. The CDR3 is CASSQESITAFEQYF. The CDR3 region has the DNA TGCGCCAGCAGCCAAGAGAGTATCACAGCCTTCGAGCAGTACTTC.

This chain connects TRBV11-3 to TRBJ2-7, with D tentatively TRBD2 (6 bases). Germline-derived CDR1 and CDR2 are SGHNT and YENEEA. The CDR3 is made up of 14 amino acids. Trimming shortened V by 5 bases and J by 2 bases, and 13 bases separated the two germline ends. The CDR3 bases are TGTGCCAGCAGCCCAGGTGGCGGGACCTACGAGCAGTACTTC. It specifies CASSPGGGTYEQYF.

V usage is TRBV2 and J usage is TRBJ1-2; D gene uncertain. V lost 5 bases and J lost 4, with 17 bases in between. This CDR3 region has 15 residues. Germline CDR1 and CDR2: SNHLY and FYNNEI. In DNA, the CDR3 is TGTGCCAGCAGTTACGGGCTCGTCGCTACCTATGGCTACACCTTC. This codes for CASSYGLVATYGYTF.

This clone has more than one count but fewer than ten. This chain uses TRBV7-7 with TRBJ2-1; D not resolved. Per the germline V gene, CDR1 is SSHAT and CDR2 is FNYEAQ (reference sequence). The CDR3 is made up of 13 amino acids. V gave up 1 base and J gave up 5 bases, with 6 bases separating them. The CDR3 DNA follows: TGTGCCAGCAGCTTAGACCTTAACAATGAGCAGTTCTTC. Translation gives CASSLDLNNEQFF. Combining the CDR3 with reference TRBV7-7 and TRBJ2-1 gives the whole variable domain GAGVSQSPRYKVTKRGQDVTLRCDPISSHATLYWYQQALGQGPEFLTYFNYEAQPDKSGLPSDRFSAERPEGSISTLTIQRTEQRDSAMYRCASSLDLNNEQFFGPGTRLTVL.

The chain joins TRBV25-1 to TRBJ1-4; D might be TRBD1 (6 bases). The CDR3 runs to 16 residues. The V gene's germline CDR1 is MGHDK and CDR2 SYGVNS. Trimming left V 1 base short and J 6 bases short, with 15 bases between. CDR3 coding DNA: TGTGCCAGCAGTGAATTCGGGACACATTTTCATGAAAAACTGTTTTTT. Translated, it gives CASSEFGTHFHEKLFF.

V usage is TRBV7-3 and J usage is TRBJ2-2, with TRBD2 matching 10 bases. J gave up 6 bases and V 4 bases, and 17 bases lay outside the gene matches. The CDR3 totals 19 residues. Germline-derived CDR1 and CDR2 are SGHTA and FQGTGA. CDR3 sequence: CASSSPLSTRLAGAGELFF. The CDR3 region has the DNA TGTGCCAGCAGCTCCCCTTTATCCACGCGGCTAGCGGGAGCCGGGGAGCTGTTTTTT.

The V gene is TRBV27, the J gene TRBJ2-7; D call uncertain. Germline CDR1 is MNHEY and CDR2 is SMNVEV (reference sequence). The V end was cut by 4 bases, the J end by 3 bases, with 13 bases between. CDR3 length equals 14 residues. Here the CDR3 DNA reads TGTGCCAGCAGTTCTCTGGACCGTAACTACGAGCAGTACTTC. Translating it yields CASSSLDRNYEQYF.

The table lists this clone with a few counts. This rearrangement joins TRBV4-3 to TRBJ1-2; D is ambiguous. Trimming stripped 4 bases from V and 2 bases from J, with 14 bases between. The CDR3 contains 15 residues. Per the germline V gene, CDR1 is LGHNA and CDR2 is YSLEER. The CDR3 region has the DNA TGCGCCAGCAGCCCGCACGTTACGGAGAACTATGGCTACACCTTC. Its translation is CASSPHVTENYGYTF.

The V gene is TRBV7-2, the J gene TRBJ2-5; perhaps D is TRBD1 or TRBD2 (5 bases each). Trimming cost V 0 bases and J 5 bases, with 7 bases left between them. Germline assignment: CDR1 SGHTA and CDR2 FQGNSA. This CDR3 has 13 amino acids. The CDR3 region has the DNA TGTGCCAGCAGCTTAGCGGGGGTGGAGACCCAGTACTTC. Translation: CASSLAGVETQYF.

The chain links TRBV19 to TRBJ1-1, with D tentatively TRBD1 (6 bases). CDR3 length: 15 residues. V was trimmed by 3 bases and J by 0 bases, leaving 11 bases between them. Germline CDR1 is LNHDA and CDR2 is SQIVND (reference sequence). The CDR3 sequence: CASSIGHRVNTEAFF. The CDR3 DNA reads as TGTGCCAGTAGTATCGGTCACAGGGTGAACACTGAAGCTTTCTTT.